This T cell receptor (beta chain) came from a study of CD8+CD57+ T cells in acquired aplastic anemia. Looking at the study overall: Healthy donor CD4+ cell samples had a mean of roughly 9.8 million reads.

For CDR3 and TCR beta VDJ profiling, genomic DNA was the template used. TCRdb itself ran the reads through MiXCR, one entry per CDR3 protein. Of 75,000 to 90,000 distinct CDR3 sequences listed, under 50% are singletons. Whole-study findings and limits: About 27 shared CD8+ CDR3s appeared highly expressed within patients' immunodominant clones.

Inclusive of both ends, the CDR3 amounts to 13 amino acids. Germline CDR1 reads LGHNT; CDR2 reads FRNRAP. With regard to this clonotype: No antigen is known for it. Since no conserved phenylalanine or tryptophan closes the CDR3, a read error is the likely cause. It is unclear where the CDR3 begins or ends on the DNA, so no DNA is shown, and the CDR3 is as TCRdb lists it.

This sequence originates from a human donor in good health, serving as a control. The genes are TRBV12-5 and TRBJ2-7; the table's D gene call, TRBD2, was not cross checked with the DNA. Material: sorted CD4+, CD8+, or CD8+CD57+ T cells (not recorded which) from PBMCs. The CDR3 loop is CASGLTSGTPWDS.